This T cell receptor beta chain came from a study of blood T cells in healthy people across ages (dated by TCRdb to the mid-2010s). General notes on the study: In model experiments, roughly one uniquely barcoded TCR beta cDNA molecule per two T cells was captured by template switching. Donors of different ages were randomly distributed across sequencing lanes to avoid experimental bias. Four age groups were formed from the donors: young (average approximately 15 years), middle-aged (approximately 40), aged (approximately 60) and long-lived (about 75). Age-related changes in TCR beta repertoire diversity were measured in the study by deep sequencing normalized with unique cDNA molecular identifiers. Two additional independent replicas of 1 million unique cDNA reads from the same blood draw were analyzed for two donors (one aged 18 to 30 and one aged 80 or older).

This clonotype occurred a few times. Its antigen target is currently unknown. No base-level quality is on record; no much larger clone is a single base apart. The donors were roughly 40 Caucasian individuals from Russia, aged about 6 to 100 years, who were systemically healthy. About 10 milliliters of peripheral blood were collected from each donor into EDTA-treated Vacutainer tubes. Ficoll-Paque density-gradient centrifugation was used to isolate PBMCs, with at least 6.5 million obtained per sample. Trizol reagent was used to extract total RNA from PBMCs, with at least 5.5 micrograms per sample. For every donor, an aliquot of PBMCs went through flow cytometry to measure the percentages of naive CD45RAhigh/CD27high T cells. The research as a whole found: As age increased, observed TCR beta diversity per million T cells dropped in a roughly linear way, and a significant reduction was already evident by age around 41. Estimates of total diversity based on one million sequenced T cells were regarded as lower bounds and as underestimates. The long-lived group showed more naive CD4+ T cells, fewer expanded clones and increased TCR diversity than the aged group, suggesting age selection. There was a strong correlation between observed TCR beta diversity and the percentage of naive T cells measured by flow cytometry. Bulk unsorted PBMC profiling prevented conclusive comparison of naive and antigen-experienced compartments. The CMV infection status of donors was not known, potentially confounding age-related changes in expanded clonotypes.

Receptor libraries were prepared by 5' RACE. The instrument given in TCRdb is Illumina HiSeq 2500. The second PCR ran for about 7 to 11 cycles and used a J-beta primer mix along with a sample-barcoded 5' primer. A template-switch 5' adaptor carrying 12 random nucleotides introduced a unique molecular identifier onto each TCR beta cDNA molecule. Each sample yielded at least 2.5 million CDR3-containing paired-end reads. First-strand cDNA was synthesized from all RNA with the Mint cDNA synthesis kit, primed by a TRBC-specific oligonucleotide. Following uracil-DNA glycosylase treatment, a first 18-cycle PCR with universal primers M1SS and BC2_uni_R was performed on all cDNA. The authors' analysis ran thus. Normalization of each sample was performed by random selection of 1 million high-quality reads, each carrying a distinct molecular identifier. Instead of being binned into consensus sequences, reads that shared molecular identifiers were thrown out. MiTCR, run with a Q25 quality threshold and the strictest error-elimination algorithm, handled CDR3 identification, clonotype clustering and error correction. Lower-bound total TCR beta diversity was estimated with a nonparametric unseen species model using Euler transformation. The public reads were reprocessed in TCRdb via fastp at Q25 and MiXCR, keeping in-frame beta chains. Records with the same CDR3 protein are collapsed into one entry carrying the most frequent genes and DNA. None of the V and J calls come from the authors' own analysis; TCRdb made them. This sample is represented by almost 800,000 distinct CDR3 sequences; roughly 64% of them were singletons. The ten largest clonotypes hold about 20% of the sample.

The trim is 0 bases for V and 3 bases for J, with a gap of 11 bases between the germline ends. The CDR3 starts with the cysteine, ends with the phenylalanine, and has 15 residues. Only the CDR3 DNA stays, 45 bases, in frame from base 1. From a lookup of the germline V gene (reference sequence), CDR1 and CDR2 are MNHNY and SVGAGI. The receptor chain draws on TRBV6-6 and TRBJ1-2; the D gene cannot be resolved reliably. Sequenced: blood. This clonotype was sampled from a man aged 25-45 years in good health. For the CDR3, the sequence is CASSYSHVNDYGYTF. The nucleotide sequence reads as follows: TGTGCCAGCAGTTACTCGCACGTAAACGACTATGGCTACACCTTC.